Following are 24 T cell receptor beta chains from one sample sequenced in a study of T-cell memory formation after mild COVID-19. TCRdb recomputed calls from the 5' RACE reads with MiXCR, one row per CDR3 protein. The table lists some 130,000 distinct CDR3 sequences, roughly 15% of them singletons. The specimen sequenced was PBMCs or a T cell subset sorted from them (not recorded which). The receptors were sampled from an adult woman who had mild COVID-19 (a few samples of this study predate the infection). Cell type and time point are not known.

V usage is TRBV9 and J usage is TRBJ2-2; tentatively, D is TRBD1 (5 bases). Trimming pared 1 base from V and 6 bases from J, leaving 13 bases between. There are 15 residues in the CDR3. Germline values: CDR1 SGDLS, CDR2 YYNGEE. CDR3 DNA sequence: TGTGCCAGCAGCGTATCAGGGTCGGTTGCCGGGGAGCTGTTTTTT. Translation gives CASSVSGSVAGELFF. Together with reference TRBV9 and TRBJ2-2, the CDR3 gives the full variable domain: DSGVTQTPKHLITATGQRVTLRCSPRSGDLSVYWYQQSLDQGLQFLIQYYNGEERAKGNILERFSAQQFPDLHSELNLSSLELGDSALYFCASSVSGSVAGELFFGEGSRLTVL.

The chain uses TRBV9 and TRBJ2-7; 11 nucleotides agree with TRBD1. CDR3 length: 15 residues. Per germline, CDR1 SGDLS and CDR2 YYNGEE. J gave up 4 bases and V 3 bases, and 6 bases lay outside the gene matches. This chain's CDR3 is CASSAGQGAGYEQYF. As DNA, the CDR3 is TGTGCCAGCAGCGCCGGACAGGGGGCAGGGTACGAGCAGTACTTC.

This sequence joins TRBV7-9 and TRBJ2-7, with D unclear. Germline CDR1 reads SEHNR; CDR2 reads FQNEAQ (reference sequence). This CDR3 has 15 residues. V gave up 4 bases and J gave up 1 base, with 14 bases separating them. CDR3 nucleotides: TGTGCCAGCAGCTCCCCTCCTGCCTATTCCTACGAGCAGTACTTC. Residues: CASSSPPAYSYEQYF. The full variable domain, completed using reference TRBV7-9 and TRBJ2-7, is DTGVSQNPRHKITKRGQNVTFRCDPISEHNRLYWYRQTLGQGPEFLTYFQNEAQLEKSRLLSDRFSAERPKGSFSTLEIQRTEQGDSAMYLCASSSPPAYSYEQYFGPGTRLTVT.

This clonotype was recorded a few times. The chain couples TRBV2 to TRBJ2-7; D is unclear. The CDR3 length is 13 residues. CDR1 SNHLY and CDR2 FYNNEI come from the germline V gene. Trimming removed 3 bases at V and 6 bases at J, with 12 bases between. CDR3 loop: CASSDYLAAEQYF. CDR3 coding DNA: TGTGCCAGCAGTGACTACCTCGCTGCCGAGCAGTACTTC. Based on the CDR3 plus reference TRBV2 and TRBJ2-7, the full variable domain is EPEVTQTPSHQVTQMGQEVILRCVPISNHLYFYWYRQILGQKVEFLVSFYNNEISEKSEIFDDQFSVERPDGSNFTLKIRSTKLEDSAMYFCASSDYLAAEQYFGPGTRLTVT.

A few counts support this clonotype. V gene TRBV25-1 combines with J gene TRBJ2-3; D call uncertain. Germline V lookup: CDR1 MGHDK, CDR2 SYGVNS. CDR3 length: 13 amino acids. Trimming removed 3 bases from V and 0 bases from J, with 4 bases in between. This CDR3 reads CASSDPSTDTQYF. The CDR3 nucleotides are TGTGCCAGCAGTGATCCCAGCACAGATACGCAGTATTTT.

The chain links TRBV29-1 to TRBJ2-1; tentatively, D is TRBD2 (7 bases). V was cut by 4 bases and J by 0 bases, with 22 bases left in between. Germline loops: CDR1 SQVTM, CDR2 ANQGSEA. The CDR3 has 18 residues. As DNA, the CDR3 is TGCAGCGTTGTGTCAGGAGGCAGGGGACTAAGCTCCTACAATGAGCAGTTCTTC. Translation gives CSVVSGGRGLSSYNEQFF.

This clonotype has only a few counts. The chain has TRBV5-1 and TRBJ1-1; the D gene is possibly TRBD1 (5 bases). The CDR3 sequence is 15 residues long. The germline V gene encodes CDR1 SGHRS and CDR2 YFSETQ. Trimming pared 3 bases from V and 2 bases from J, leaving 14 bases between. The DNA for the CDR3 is TGCGCCAGCAGCTCGGGGGATGGGGTCAACACTGAAGCTTTCTTT. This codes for CASSSGDGVNTEAFF.

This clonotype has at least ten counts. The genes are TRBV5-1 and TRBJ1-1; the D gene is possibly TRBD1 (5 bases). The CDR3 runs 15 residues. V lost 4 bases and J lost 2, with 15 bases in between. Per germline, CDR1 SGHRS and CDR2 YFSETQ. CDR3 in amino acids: CASSRLQGDNTEAFF. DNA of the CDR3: TGCGCCAGCAGCCGACTCCAGGGTGACAACACTGAAGCTTTCTTT.

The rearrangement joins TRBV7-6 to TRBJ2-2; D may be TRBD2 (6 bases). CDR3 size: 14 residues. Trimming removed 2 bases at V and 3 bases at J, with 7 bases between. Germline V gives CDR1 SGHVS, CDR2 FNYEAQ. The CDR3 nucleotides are TGTGCCAGCAGCTTATGGGGGGACACCGGGGAGCTGTTTTTT. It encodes CASSLWGDTGELFF.

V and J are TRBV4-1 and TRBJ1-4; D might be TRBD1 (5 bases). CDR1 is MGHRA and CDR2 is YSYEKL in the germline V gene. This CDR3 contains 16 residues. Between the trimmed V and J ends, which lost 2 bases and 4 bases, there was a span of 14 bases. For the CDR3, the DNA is TGCGCCAGCAGCCAATCCCAGGGATGGAGTAATGAAAAACTGTTTTTT. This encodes CASSQSQGWSNEKLFF.

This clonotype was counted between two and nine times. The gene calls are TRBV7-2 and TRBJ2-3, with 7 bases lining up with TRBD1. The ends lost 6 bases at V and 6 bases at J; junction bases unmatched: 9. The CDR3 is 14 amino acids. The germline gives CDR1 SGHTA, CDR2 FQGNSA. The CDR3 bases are TGTGCCAGCAGTTTCGAGACAGGGTTGGATACGCAGTATTTT. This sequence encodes CASSFETGLDTQYF.

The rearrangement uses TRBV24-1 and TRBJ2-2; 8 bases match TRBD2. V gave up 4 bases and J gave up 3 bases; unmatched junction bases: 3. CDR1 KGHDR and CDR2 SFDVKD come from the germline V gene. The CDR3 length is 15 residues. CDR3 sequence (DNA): TGTGCCACCAGTGACGCCGGGAGGGACACCGGGGAGCTGTTTTTT. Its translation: CATSDAGRDTGELFF.

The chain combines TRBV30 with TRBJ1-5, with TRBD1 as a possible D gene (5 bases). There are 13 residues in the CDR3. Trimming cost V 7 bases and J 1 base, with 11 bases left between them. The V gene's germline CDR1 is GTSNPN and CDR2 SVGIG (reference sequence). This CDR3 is CASQTASNQPQHF. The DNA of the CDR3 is TGTGCCTCCCAGACAGCCAGCAATCAGCCCCAGCATTTT.

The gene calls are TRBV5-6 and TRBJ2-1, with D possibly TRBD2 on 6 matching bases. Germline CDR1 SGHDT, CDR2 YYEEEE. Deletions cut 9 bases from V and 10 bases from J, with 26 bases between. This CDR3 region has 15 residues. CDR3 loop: CATRPRDWGGMEQFF. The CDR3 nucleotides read TGTGCCACCAGACCCCGGGACTGGGGCGGGATGGAGCAGTTCTTC.

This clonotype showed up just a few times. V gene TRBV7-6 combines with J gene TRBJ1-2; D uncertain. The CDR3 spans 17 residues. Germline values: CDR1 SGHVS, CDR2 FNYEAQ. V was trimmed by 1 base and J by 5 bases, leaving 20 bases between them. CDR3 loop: CASSLEGFDSAVYGYTF. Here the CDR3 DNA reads TGTGCCAGCAGCTTAGAGGGCTTTGACTCGGCGGTTTATGGCTACACCTTC.

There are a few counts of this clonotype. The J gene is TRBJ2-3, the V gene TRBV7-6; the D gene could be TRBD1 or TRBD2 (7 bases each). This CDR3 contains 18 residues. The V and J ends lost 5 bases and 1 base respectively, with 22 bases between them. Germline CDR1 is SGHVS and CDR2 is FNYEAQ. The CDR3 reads CASSKGARGSIRTDTQYF. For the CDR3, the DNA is TGTGCCAGCAGCAAGGGGGCGCGGGGGTCGATCCGCACAGATACGCAGTATTTT.

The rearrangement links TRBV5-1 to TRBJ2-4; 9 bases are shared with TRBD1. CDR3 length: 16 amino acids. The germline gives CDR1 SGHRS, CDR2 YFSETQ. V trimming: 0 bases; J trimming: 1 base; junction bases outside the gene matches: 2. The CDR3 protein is CASSLGTGAAKNIQYF. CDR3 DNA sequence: TGCGCCAGCAGCTTGGGGACAGGGGCGGCCAAAAACATTCAGTACTTC.

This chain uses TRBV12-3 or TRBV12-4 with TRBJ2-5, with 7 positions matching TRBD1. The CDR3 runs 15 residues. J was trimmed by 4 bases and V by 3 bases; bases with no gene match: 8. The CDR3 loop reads CASSFDREDLETQYF. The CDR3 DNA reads TGTGCCAGCAGTTTCGACAGGGAAGACCTAGAGACCCAGTACTTC.

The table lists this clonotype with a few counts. Here the CDR3 reads CASSQRRAPNEQFF. CDR3 nucleotides: TGTGCCAGCAGCCAACGGAGGGCCCCCAATGAGCAGTTCTTC. The chain carries TRBV14 and TRBJ2-1; maybe TRBD2 (6 bases). This CDR3 has 14 amino acids. V was trimmed by 2 bases and J by 6 bases, leaving 11 bases between them. Germline assignment: CDR1 SGHDN and CDR2 FVKESK.

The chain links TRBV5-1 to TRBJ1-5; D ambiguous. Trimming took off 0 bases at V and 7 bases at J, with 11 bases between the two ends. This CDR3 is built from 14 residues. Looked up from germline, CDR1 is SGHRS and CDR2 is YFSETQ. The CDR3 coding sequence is TGCGCCAGCAGCTTGGGGGCGGGAGGCCAGCCCCAGCATTTT. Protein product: CASSLGAGGQPQHF. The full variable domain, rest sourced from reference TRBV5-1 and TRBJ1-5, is KAGVTQTPRYLIKTRGQQVTLSCSPISGHRSVSWYQQTPGQGLQFLFEYFSETQRNKGNFPGRFSGRQFSNSRSEMNVSTLELGDSALYLCASSLGAGGQPQHFGDGTRLSIL.

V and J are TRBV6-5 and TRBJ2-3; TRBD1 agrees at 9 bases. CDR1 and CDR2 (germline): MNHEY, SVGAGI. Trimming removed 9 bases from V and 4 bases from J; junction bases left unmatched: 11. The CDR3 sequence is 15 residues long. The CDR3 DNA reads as TGTGCCAGTATGCCTCCTGACAGGGGGGCAGATACGCAGTATTTT. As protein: CASMPPDRGADTQYF.

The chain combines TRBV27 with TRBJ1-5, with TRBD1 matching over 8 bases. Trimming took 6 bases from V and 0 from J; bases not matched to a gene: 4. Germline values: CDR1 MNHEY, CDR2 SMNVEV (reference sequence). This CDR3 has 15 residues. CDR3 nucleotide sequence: TGTGCCAGCAGACCCGGACAGGGTAGCAATCAGCCCCAGCATTTT. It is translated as CASRPGQGSNQPQHF.

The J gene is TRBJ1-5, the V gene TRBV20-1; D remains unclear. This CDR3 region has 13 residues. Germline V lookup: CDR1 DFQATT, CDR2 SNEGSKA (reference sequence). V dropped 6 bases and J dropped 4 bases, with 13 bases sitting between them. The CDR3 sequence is CSAALQSNQPQHF. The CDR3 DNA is TGCAGTGCAGCGCTCCAGAGTAATCAGCCCCAGCATTTT.

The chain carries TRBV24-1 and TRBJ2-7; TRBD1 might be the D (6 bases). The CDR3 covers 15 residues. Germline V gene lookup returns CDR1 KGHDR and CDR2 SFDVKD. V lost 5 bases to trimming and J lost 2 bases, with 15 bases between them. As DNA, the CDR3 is TGTGCCACCAGTGCAGCGGTGGGACACACCTACGAGCAGTACTTC. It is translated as CATSAAVGHTYEQYF.